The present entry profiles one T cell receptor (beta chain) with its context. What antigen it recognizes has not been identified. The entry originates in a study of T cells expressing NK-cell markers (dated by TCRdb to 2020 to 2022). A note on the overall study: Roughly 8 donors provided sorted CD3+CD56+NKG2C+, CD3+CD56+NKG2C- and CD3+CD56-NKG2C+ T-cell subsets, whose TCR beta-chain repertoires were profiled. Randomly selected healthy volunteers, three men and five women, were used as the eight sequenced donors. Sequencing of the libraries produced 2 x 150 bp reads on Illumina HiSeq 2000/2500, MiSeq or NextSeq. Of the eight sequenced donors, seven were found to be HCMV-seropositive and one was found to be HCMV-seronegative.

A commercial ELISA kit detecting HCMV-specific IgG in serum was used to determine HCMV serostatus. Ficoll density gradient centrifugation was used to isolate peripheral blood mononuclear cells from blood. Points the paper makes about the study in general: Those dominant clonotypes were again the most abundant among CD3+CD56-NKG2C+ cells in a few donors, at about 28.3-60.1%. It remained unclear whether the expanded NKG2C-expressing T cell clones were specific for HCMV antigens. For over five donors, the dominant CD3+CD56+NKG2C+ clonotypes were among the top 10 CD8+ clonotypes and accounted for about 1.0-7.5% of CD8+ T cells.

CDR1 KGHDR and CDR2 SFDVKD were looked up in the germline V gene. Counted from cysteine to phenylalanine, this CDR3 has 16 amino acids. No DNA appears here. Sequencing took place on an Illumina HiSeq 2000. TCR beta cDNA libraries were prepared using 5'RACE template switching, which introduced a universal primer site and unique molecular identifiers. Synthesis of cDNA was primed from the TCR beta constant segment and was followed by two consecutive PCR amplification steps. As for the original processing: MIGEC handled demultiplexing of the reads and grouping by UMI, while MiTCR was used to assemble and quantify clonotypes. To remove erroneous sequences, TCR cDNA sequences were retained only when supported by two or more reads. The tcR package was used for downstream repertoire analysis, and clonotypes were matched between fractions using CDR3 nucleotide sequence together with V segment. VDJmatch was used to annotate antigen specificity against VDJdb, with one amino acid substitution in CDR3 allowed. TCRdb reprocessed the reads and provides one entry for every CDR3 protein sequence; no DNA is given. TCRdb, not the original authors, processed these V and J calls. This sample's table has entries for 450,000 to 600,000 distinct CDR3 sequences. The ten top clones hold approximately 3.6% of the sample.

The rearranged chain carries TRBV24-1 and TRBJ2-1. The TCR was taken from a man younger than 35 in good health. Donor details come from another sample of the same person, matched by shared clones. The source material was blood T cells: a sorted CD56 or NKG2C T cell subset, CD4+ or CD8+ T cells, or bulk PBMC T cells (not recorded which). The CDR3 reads CATSDVAMSSYNEQFF.